Following are 6 T cell receptor beta chains from one sample sequenced in a study of Tregs in tolerant kidney transplant recipients. Produced via immunoSEQ multiplex PCR; TCRdb's table is partial and in-frame only. The sample shows about 110,000 clones, roughly 89% of them seen only once. This specimen was CD4+ T cells from blood, taken before the transplant. Source of these receptors: a human donor who received a combined kidney and bone marrow transplant.

The rearrangement links TRBV5-1 to TRBJ2-1; D might be TRBD1 (6 bases). CDR3 length: 16 amino acids. V lost 4 bases, J lost 3 bases, and 17 bases lay in between. Germline V gene sequence: CDR1 SGHRS, CDR2 YFSETQ. The CDR3 DNA reads as TGCGCCAGCAGCCTCATTCCTTCGACAGGCTACAATGAGCAGTTCTTC. Translation: CASSLIPSTGYNEQFF.

This clone has a handful of counts. This chain connects TRBV28 to TRBJ2-1; 8 bases line up with TRBD2. Germline CDR1 is MDHEN and CDR2 is SYDVKM. The CDR3 is 14 amino acids. V lost 5 bases and J lost 6; bases outside the gene matches: 6. This chain's CDR3 is CASSTWTSFNEQFF. The CDR3 DNA is TGTGCCAGCAGTACCTGGACTAGCTTCAATGAGCAGTTCTTC.

The gene calls are TRBV2 and TRBJ2-3; D might be TRBD2 (6 bases). The CDR3 extends over 14 amino acids. Germline CDR1 SNHLY, CDR2 FYNNEI. V was shortened by 6 bases and J by 4 bases, with 14 bases between the two germline ends. Written as DNA, the CDR3 is TGTGCCAGCAGGTCCTGGGGGGAATCAGATACGCAGTATTTT. The encoded protein is CASRSWGESDTQYF. The complete variable domain, with remaining parts taken from reference TRBV2 and TRBJ2-3, reads EPEVTQTPSHQVTQMGQEVILRCVPISNHLYFYWYRQILGQKVEFLVSFYNNEISEKSEIFDDQFSVERPDGSNFTLKIRSTKLEDSAMYFCASRSWGESDTQYFGPGTRLTVL.

This chain joins TRBV5-4 and TRBJ2-2; D is possibly TRBD1 (5 bases). Trimming shortened V by 1 base and J by 5 bases, and 12 bases separated the two germline ends. This CDR3 has 15 residues. Per the germline V gene, CDR1 is SGHNT and CDR2 is YYREEE (reference sequence). This CDR3 reads CASSLRAGLTGELFF. The CDR3 DNA is TGTGCCAGCAGCTTGCGAGCAGGGTTGACCGGGGAGCTGTTTTTT. Filled out from reference TRBV5-4 and TRBJ2-2, the complete variable domain reads ETGVTQSPTHLIKTRGQQVTLRCSSQSGHNTVSWYQQALGQGPQFIFQYYREEENGRGNFPPRFSGLQFPNYSSELNVNALELDDSALYLCASSLRAGLTGELFFGEGSRLTVL.

This clone has only one observation. In DNA form, the CDR3 reads TGTGCCAGCAGGACCGGACAGTACAATGAGCAGTTCTTC. This codes for CASRTGQYNEQFF. The rearrangement uses TRBV5-4 and TRBJ2-1; a weak D match, TRBD1 (6 bases). V lost 5 bases and J 4 bases, leaving 10 bases between the germline ends. The CDR3 is 13 residues long. CDR1 and CDR2 from the germline V gene are SGHNT and YYREEE (reference sequence). Using reference TRBV5-4 and TRBJ2-1 for the parts outside the CDR3, the full variable domain is ETGVTQSPTHLIKTRGQQVTLRCSSQSGHNTVSWYQQALGQGPQFIFQYYREEENGRGNFPPRFSGLQFPNYSSELNVNALELDDSALYLCASRTGQYNEQFFGPGTRLTVL.

V and J are TRBV7-2 and TRBJ2-7; D unresolved. The germline V gene has CDR1 SGHTA and CDR2 FQGNSA. With 2 bases removed from V and 6 bases from J, the gap between germline ends came to 5 bases. The CDR3 length is 11 residues. The CDR3 spells CASSLSSEQYF. The CDR3 DNA is TGTGCCAGCAGCTTATCGAGCGAGCAGTACTTC.